The 13 T cell receptor beta chains in this list originate from one sample, sequenced in a study of blood T cell repertoires in COVID-19. Sequenced by immunoSEQ multiplex PCR; TCRdb stores in-frame clones only, minus some. The top ten clones hold around 8.9% of a sample with almost 200,000 clones, 70% to 90% of them seen once. The material sequenced was PBMCs or T cells enriched from blood (not recorded which). These receptors were obtained from a woman aged 18-35 years who had recovered from COVID-19.

CDR3 sequence: CATEQGSNEKLFF. CDR3 bases: TGCGCCACCGAGCAGGGATCTAATGAAAAACTGTTTTTT. The V call is TRBV23-1, the J call TRBJ1-4; tentative D call: TRBD1 (5 bases). TRBV23-1 is an ORF, with its function uncertain. With 10 bases removed from V and 3 bases from J, the gap between germline ends came to 12 bases. The CDR3 loop spans 13 amino acids.

The J gene is TRBJ1-5, the V gene TRBV24-1; no definite D call. Germline CDR1 reads KGHDR; CDR2 reads SFDVKD. Trimming left V 1 base short and J 5 bases short, with 8 bases between. CDR3 length equals 14 residues. CDR3 sequence (DNA): TGTGCCACCAGTGATTTTGACACCTATCAGCCCCAGCATTTT. Amino acids: CATSDFDTYQPQHF.

The rearrangement uses TRBV6-5 and TRBJ1-1; D gene ambiguous. The CDR3 loop spans 14 amino acids. Germline CDR1 MNHEY, CDR2 SVGAGI. V lost 5 bases and J 4 bases, leaving 14 bases between the germline ends. The CDR3 nucleotides read TGTGCCAGCAGTCAGAGACTCGTGGGCACTGAAGCTTTCTTT. Residues: CASSQRLVGTEAFF.

The chain has TRBV28 and TRBJ2-1; TRBD2 matches 7 bases. Germline assignment: CDR1 MDHEN and CDR2 SYDVKM. J gave up 0 bases and V 6 bases, and 11 bases lay outside the gene matches. CDR3 size: 17 residues. CDR3 sequence reads: CASSGAEASGSYNEQFF. CDR3 DNA sequence: TGTGCCAGCAGCGGGGCGGAAGCTAGCGGCTCCTACAATGAGCAGTTCTTC.

This chain joins TRBV24-1 and TRBJ1-2, with 9 nucleotides matching TRBD1. CDR3 length equals 13 residues. Germline CDR1 is KGHDR and CDR2 is SFDVKD. Trimming at V came to 9 bases and at J to 3 bases, leaving 4 bases not matched to a gene. The CDR3 sequence: CATGTGSDYGYTF. The DNA of the CDR3 is TGTGCCACCGGGACAGGGTCGGACTATGGCTACACCTTC.

The CDR3 protein is CASSQVQANQPQHF. CDR3 nucleotide sequence: TGTGCCAGCAGCCAAGTACAGGCTAATCAGCCCCAGCATTTT. This rearrangement joins TRBV4-2 to TRBJ1-5, with D tentatively TRBD1 (5 bases). V shed 1 base and J shed 4 bases, with 8 bases lying between them. In germline, CDR1 is LGHNA, CDR2 YNFKEQ. The CDR3 has 14 amino acids.

The rearrangement links TRBV3-1 (or the pseudogene TRBV3-2) to TRBJ2-1; D is unclear. Germline CDR1 LGHDT, CDR2 YNNKEL (reference sequence). The CDR3 spans 18 residues. The ends were cut back, 4 bases at V and 2 bases at J, with 21 bases in the middle. The CDR3 protein is CASSLSTLFPAAYNEQFF. In DNA, the CDR3 is TGTGCCAGCAGCCTCTCGACACTTTTCCCCGCCGCCTACAATGAGCAGTTCTTC.

The chain joins TRBV28 to TRBJ1-3, with TRBD1 as a possible D gene (5 bases). V shed 7 bases and J shed 3 bases, with 19 bases lying between them. Germline V gene lookup returns CDR1 MDHEN and CDR2 SYDVKM. The CDR3 runs 16 residues. Written as DNA, the CDR3 is TGTGCCAGCACTACCCTCGGGCAGGGAGGTGGAAACACCATATATTTT. Translating gives CASTTLGQGGGNTIYF. The entire variable domain, with the rest obtained from reference TRBV28 and TRBJ1-3, is as follows: DVKVTQSSRYLVKRTGEKVFLECVQDMDHENMFWYRQDPGLGLRLIYFSYDVKMKEKGDIPEGYSVSREKKERFSLILESASTNQTSMYLCASTTLGQGGGNTIYFGEGSWLTVV.

The V gene is TRBV4-2, the J gene TRBJ2-1, with 8 bases matching TRBD2. The CDR3 spans 17 residues. The J segment lost 4 bases and the V segment lost 1 base, leaving 9 bases of the junction unmatched. The germline V gene has CDR1 LGHNA and CDR2 YNFKEQ. The CDR3 region has the DNA TGTGCCAGCAGCCAAGGGGGCGGCGGGGGGTATTACAATGAGCAGTTCTTC. This translates into CASSQGGGGGYYNEQFF.

V usage is TRBV4-1 and J usage is TRBJ2-7, with 11 bases identical to TRBD1. The germline V gene encodes CDR1 MGHRA and CDR2 YSYEKL. The CDR3 runs 18 residues. With 4 bases clipped from V and 3 bases from J, the junction kept 14 bases outside the gene matches. As DNA, the CDR3 is TGCGCCAGCAGCCCAGCGGACAGGGGGCGGGTGGGGGACTACGAGCAGTACTTC. Protein product: CASSPADRGRVGDYEQYF.

The chain links TRBV11-3 to TRBJ1-3; D is unclear. Trimming stripped 5 bases from V and 3 bases from J, with 17 bases between. The CDR3 loop spans 16 amino acids. Germline CDR1 SGHNT, CDR2 YENEEA. As DNA, the CDR3 is TGTGCCAGCAGCCTACCTCTTCGGGAGCTTGGAAACACCATATATTTT. Encoded protein: CASSLPLRELGNTIYF. The full variable domain, in which reference TRBV11-3 and TRBJ1-3 provide the parts outside the CDR3, is EAGVVQSPRYKIIEKKQPVAFWCNPISGHNTLYWYLQNLGQGPELLIRYENEEAVDDSQLPKDRFSAERLKGVDSTLKIQPAELGDSAVYLCASSLPLRELGNTIYFGEGSWLTVV.

This clone turned up a few times. The gene calls are TRBV30 and TRBJ2-7; D remains unclear. CDR1 and CDR2 (germline): GTSNPN, SVGIG (reference sequence). The CDR3 covers 11 residues. Trimming left V 4 bases short and J 4 bases short, with 8 bases between. As DNA, the CDR3 is TGTGCCTGGACGCGAAATTACGAGCAGTACTTC. It translates to CAWTRNYEQYF.

The rearrangement joins TRBV9 to TRBJ2-3, with D perhaps matching TRBD2 (6 bases). The CDR3 has 15 residues. CDR1 is SGDLS, CDR2 YYNGEE, per germline. V dropped 3 bases and J dropped 1 base, with 12 bases sitting between them. CDR3 sequence: CASSGAPGGTDTQYF. The CDR3 DNA reads TGTGCCAGCAGCGGTGCTCCGGGAGGCACAGATACGCAGTATTTT.